What follows are 4 T cell receptor beta chains derived from one specimen sequenced in a study of T cell responses to AZD1222 COVID-19 vaccine. Assay used: immunoSEQ multiplex PCR; TCRdb lists only in-frame clones, some missing. Of more than 110,000 clones in the sample, over 90% are singletons; the top ten hold 3.5% to 4.5%. This specimen was peripheral blood, taken 28 days after the second AZD1222 dose. The receptor source for this set is an adult who received the AZD1222 COVID-19 vaccine.

The J gene is TRBJ2-1, the V gene TRBV7-8, with D tentatively TRBD2 (6 bases). V was cut by 5 bases and J by 7 bases, with 15 bases left in between. CDR3 size: 14 residues. Germline V gene sequence: CDR1 SGHVS, CDR2 FQNEAQ. CDR3 nucleotide sequence: TGTGCCAGCAGCACCGGGACCCGGGGGAATGAGCAGTTCTTC. Its translation: CASSTGTRGNEQFF.

The CDR3 region is CASSYGSTVNQPQHF. CDR3 DNA sequence: TGTGCCAGCAGTTACGGTAGCACGGTGAATCAGCCCCAGCATTTT. The chain is built from TRBV6-5 and TRBJ1-5; unclear D gene. The CDR3 has 15 amino acids. V was trimmed by 2 bases and J by 4 bases, leaving 12 bases between them. CDR1 MNHEY and CDR2 SVGAGI come from the germline V gene.

The chain joins TRBV7-7 to TRBJ2-1; 11 bases are a match to TRBD1. Trimming cost V 4 bases and J 2 bases; bases outside gene matches: 7. This CDR3 region has 17 residues. Germline CDR1 reads SSHAT; CDR2 reads FNYEAQ (reference sequence). The CDR3 reads CASSYGQGAVAYNEQFF. The DNA of the CDR3 is TGTGCCAGCAGCTACGGACAGGGGGCAGTTGCCTACAATGAGCAGTTCTTC.

For the CDR3, the DNA is TGTGCCAGCAGCTTTCAGGGGAGCTCTGGAAACACCATATATTTT. Protein product: CASSFQGSSGNTIYF. The chain combines TRBV7-9 with TRBJ1-3; D is perhaps TRBD1 (6 bases). This CDR3 has 15 residues. Germline CDR1 and CDR2: SEHNR and FQNEAQ (reference sequence). V was trimmed by 3 bases and J by 0 bases, leaving 9 bases between them.